The rows below give T cell receptor beta chains drawn from one sample of a study of CXCR3-negative and CXCR3-positive naive CD8 T cells. TCRdb reprocessed the 5' RACE reads and reports one entry per CDR3 protein, with no DNA. This table lists about 89,000 distinct CDR3 sequences. Material: naive CXCR3+ CD8+ T cells from blood. The receptors here all came from a human donor in good health. Some clones in this sample may be carry-over from other donors' samples. The CDR3 runs from the conserved cysteine through the conserved F or W.

J gene,V gene,CDR3 protein
TRBJ1-1,TRBV5-1,CASSLGQGGGGDTEAFF
TRBJ2-7,TRBV5-1,CASSPNPRERYEQYF
TRBJ2-1,TRBV6-5,CASTPGPYNEQFF
TRBJ2-7,TRBV4-2,CASSQDGGPEQYF
TRBJ2-1,TRBV4-1,CASSQAGAYNEQFF
TRBJ1-2,TRBV5-1,CASSLETDFYGYTF
TRBJ2-6,TRBV12-3/TRBV12-4,CASSFRQGKLSGANVLTF
TRBJ2-7,TRBV4-2,CASSHTGVSYEQYF
TRBJ2-7,TRBV27,CASSLYSGLGSTYEQYF
TRBJ2-6,TRBV6-6,CASTVSGANVLTF
TRBJ2-5,TRBV7-6,CASSSRDGQETQYF
TRBJ2-7,TRBV7-9,CASSFTGDEQYF
TRBJ2-2,TRBV3-1,CASSYGQDTGELFF
TRBJ2-1,TRBV20-1,CSAILVGEQFF
TRBJ2-7,TRBV7-9,CASSAGLAGIYEQYF
TRBJ2-2,TRBV24-1,CATNEIRQEQATGELFF
TRBJ1-1,TRBV15,CATRAGGAAGNTEAFF